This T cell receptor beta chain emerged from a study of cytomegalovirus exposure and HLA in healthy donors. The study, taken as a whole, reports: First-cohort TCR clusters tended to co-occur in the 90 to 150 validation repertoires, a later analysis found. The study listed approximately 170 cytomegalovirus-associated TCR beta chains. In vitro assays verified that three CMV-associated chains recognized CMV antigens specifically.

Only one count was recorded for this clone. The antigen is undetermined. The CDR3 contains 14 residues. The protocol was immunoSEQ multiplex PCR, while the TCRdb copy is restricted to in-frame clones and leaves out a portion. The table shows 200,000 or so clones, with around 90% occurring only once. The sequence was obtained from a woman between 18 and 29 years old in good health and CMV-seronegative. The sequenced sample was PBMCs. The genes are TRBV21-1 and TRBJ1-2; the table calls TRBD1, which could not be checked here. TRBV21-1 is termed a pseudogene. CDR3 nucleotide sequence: TGTGCCAGCAGCTATGAAGGGGGCTGGGATGGCTACACCTTC. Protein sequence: CASSYEGGWDGYTF.